The 4 T cell receptor beta chains reported below all come from one sample, sequenced in a study of blood T cells in healthy people across ages. Then a second PCR, running roughly 7 to 11 cycles, was carried out with a sample-barcoded 5' primer and a J-beta primer mix. TCRdb redid the calling of the 5' RACE reads with MiXCR, one entry per CDR3 protein. The sample lists 500,000 to 650,000 distinct CDR3 sequences; about 28% were seen once. These records were also assigned to another study, of T cells of mothers and their children.

The sequenced sample was blood. These receptors came from a boy younger than 10 in good health.

This clonotype was counted between two and nine times. The genes are TRBV7-9 and TRBJ2-1, with TRBD2 identical over 7 bases. Germline V gene sequence: CDR1 SEHNR, CDR2 FQNEAQ (reference sequence). V shed 6 bases and J 2 bases; nucleotides not matched to a gene: 4. This CDR3 contains 14 residues. CDR3 sequence reads: CASRGGTTYNEQFF. In DNA, the CDR3 is TGTGCCAGCAGGGGTGGGACTACCTACAATGAGCAGTTCTTC.

This clonotype came up a few times. The chain couples TRBV4-1 to TRBJ2-5; 12 bases agree with TRBD2. The CDR3 runs to 19 residues. With V trimmed by 0 bases and J by 1 base, 9 bases remained unmatched. Germline V CDR1 and CDR2: MGHRA, YSYEKL. Here the CDR3 reads CASSQDRSGLAGIQETQYF. The CDR3 nucleotides read TGCGCCAGCAGCCAAGATAGAAGCGGACTAGCGGGGATCCAAGAGACCCAGTACTTC.

This clonotype was seen a few times. The V call is TRBV3-1, the J call TRBJ1-2; 10 nucleotides agree with TRBD1. V lost 3 bases and J lost 6; bases outside the gene matches: 1. This CDR3 region has 13 residues. Germline loops: CDR1 LGHDT, CDR2 YNNKEL (reference sequence). The CDR3, as DNA: TGTGCCAGCAGCCAGGGACAGGGGCATGGCTACACCTTC. Its translation: CASSQGQGHGYTF.

The chain joins TRBV5-8 to TRBJ2-3; D remains unclear. This CDR3 has 14 amino acids. Germline V gives CDR1 SGHTS, CDR2 YDEGEE. The V end lost 0 bases, the J end lost 0 bases, and 5 bases lay between the germline ends. The CDR3 is CASSLVWSTDTQYF. The CDR3 nucleotides are TGTGCCAGCAGCTTGGTCTGGAGCACAGATACGCAGTATTTT.